A single sample is the source of the 2 T cell receptor beta chains below, sequenced in a study of T cells in localized non-small cell lung cancer. Assay: immunoSEQ multiplex PCR; the TCRdb copy retains only in-frame clones and omits some. Of 12,000 or so clones listed, 80% to 90% are singletons. The sequences come from peripheral blood, collected before any cancer treatment. Receptor source: a male donor aged 60 or over with stage I lung adenocarcinoma.

V is TRBV5-3 and J is TRBJ2-7; TRBD2 matches 11 bases. TRBV5-3 is given ORF status, its function remaining uncertain. CDR3 length equals 15 residues. The ends lost 2 bases at V and 3 bases at J; junction bases unmatched: 4. CDR3 DNA sequence: TGTGCCAGAAGCTTTTTAGCGGGAGGGATCTACGAGCAGTACTTC. Encoded protein: CARSFLAGGIYEQYF.

V usage is TRBV14 and J usage is TRBJ2-3; a weak D match, TRBD1 (6 bases). The CDR3 length is 15 residues. Per the germline V gene, CDR1 is SGHDN and CDR2 is FVKESK. V was shortened by 1 base and J by 6 bases, with 14 bases between the two germline ends. CDR3 protein: CASSQGWTEFDTQYF. The CDR3 DNA sequence: TGTGCCAGCAGCCAAGGGTGGACAGAGTTCGATACGCAGTATTTT.